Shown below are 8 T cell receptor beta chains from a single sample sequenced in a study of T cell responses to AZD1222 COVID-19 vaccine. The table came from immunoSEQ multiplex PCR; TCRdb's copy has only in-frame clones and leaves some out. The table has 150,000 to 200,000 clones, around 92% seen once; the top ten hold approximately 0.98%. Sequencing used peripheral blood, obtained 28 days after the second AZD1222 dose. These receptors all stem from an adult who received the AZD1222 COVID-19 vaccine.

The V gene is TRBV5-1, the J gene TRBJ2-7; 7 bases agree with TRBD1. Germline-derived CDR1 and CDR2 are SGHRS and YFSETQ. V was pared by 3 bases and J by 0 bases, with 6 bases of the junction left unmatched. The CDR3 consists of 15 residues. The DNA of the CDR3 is TGCGCCAGCAGCTGGGACAGCGAGAGCTCCTACGAGCAGTACTTC. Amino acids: CASSWDSESSYEQYF.

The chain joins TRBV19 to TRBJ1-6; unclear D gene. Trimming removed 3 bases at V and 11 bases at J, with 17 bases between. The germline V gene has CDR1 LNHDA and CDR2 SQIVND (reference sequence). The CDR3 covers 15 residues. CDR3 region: CASSMTGSNPPPLHF. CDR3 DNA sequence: TGTGCCAGTAGTATGACGGGCAGTAATCCGCCACCCCTCCACTTT.

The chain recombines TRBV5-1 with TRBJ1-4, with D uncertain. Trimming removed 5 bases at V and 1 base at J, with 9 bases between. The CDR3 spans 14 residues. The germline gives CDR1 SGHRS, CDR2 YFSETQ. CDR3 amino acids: CASSRAITNEKLFF. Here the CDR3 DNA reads TGCGCCAGCAGTAGGGCAATAACTAATGAAAAACTGTTTTTT.

The CDR3: CSAPYYTEAFF. CDR3 in DNA: TGCAGTGCTCCTTATTACACTGAAGCTTTCTTT. The chain joins TRBV20-1 to TRBJ1-1; D unclear. V dropped 5 bases and J dropped 3 bases, with 7 bases sitting between them. Germline CDR1 is DFQATT and CDR2 is SNEGSKA (reference sequence). CDR3 length: 11 residues.

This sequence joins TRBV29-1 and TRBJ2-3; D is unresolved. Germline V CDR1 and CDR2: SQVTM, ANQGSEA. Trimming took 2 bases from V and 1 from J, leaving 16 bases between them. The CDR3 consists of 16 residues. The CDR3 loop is CSVEPRPKRGTDTQYF. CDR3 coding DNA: TGCAGCGTTGAACCCAGGCCCAAAAGGGGCACAGATACGCAGTATTTT.

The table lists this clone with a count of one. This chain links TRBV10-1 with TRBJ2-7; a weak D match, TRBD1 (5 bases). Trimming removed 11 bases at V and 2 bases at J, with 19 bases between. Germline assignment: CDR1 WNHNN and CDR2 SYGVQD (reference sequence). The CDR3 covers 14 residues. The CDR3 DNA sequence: TGCGCCCAGGACGTACAGGACCTTACCTACGAGCAGTACTTC. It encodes CAQDVQDLTYEQYF.

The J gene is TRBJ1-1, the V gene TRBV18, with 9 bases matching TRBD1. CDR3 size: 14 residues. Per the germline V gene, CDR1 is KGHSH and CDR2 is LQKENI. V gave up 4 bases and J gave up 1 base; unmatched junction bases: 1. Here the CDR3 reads CASSLQGANTEAFF. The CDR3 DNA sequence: TGTGCCAGCTCACTACAGGGGGCGAACACTGAAGCTTTCTTT.

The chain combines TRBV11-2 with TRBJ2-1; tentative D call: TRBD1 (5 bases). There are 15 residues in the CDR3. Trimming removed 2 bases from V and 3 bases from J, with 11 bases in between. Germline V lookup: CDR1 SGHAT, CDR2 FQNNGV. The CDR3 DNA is TGTGCCAGCAGCTTATCGCAGGGTTACTACAATGAGCAGTTCTTC. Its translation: CASSLSQGYYNEQFF. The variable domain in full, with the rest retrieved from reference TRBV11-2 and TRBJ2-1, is EAGVAQSPRYKIIEKRQSVAFWCNPISGHATLYWYQQILGQGPKLLIQFQNNGVVDDSQLPKDRFSAERLKGVDSTLKIQPAKLEDSAVYLCASSLSQGYYNEQFFGPGTRLTVL.